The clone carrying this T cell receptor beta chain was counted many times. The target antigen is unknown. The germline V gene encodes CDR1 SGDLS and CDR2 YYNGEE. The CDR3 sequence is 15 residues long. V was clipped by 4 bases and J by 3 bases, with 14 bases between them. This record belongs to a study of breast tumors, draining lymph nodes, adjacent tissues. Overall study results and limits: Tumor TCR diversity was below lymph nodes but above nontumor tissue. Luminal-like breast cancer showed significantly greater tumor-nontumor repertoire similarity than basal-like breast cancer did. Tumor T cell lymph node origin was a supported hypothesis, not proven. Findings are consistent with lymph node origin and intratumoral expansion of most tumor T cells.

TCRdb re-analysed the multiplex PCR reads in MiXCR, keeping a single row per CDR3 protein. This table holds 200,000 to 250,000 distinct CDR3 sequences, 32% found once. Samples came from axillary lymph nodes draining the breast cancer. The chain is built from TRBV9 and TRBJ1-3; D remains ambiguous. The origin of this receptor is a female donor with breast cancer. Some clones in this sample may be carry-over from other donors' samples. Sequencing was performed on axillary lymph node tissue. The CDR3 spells CASSILGDVGNTIYF. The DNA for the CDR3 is TGTGCCAGCAGCATTTTAGGAGATGTTGGAAACACCATATATTTT. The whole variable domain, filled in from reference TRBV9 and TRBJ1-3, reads DSGVTQTPKHLITATGQRVTLRCSPRSGDLSVYWYQQSLDQGLQFLIQYYNGEERAKGNILERFSAQQFPDLHSELNLSSLELGDSALYFCASSILGDVGNTIYFGEGSWLTVV.